This T cell receptor beta chain is from a study of blood T cell repertoires in COVID-19. At the level of the study: T cells, B-cell-depleted T cells, or PBMCs supplied cDNA or gDNA.

The CDR3 contains 13 residues. The ends lost 4 bases at V and 10 bases at J; junction bases unmatched: 2. The germline V gene encodes CDR1 LNHDA and CDR2 SQIVND (reference sequence). The table came from immunoSEQ multiplex PCR; TCRdb's copy has only in-frame clones and leaves some out. This table holds about 320,000 clones, roughly 85% found once. This chain uses TRBV19 with TRBJ1-6, with 9 bases lining up with TRBD1. The sequence was obtained from a human donor in a cohort sampled during active COVID-19. Specimen: peripheral blood. In DNA, the CDR3 is TGTGCCAGTAGTACCACAGGGGGCTCACCCCTCCACTTT. Its translation: CASSTTGGSPLHF.